A single sample gave rise to the 3 T cell receptor beta chains below, sequenced in a study of neurological immune-mediated disorders. TCRdb fed the 5' RACE reads into MiXCR, producing one record per CDR3 protein. The sample lists around 49,000 distinct CDR3 sequences, about an eighth occurring once. Indicated time point: longitudinal time-point 2. Sequenced material: PBMCs. The receptors were gathered from a male donor with HTLV-1-associated myelopathy (HAM/TSP).

This clonotype appeared a few times. The chain employs TRBV24-1 and TRBJ2-3; maybe TRBD2 (6 bases). The V end lost 4 bases, the J end lost 6 bases, and 16 bases lay between the germline ends. The CDR3 has 15 residues. CDR1 and CDR2 from the germline V gene are KGHDR and SFDVKD. This chain's CDR3 is CATSDSGPWGDTQYF. CDR3 bases: TGTGCCACCAGTGACAGCGGGCCATGGGGGGATACGCAGTATTTT.

V and J are TRBV5-1 and TRBJ2-1; a possible D gene is TRBD2 (5 bases). This CDR3 contains 19 residues. Trimming took 4 bases from V and 0 from J, leaving 23 bases between them. CDR1 and CDR2 (germline): SGHRS, YFSETQ. CDR3 sequence: CASSPWGSVVSSSYNEQFF. Here the CDR3 DNA reads TGCGCCAGCAGCCCCTGGGGTAGCGTGGTATCGAGCTCCTACAATGAGCAGTTCTTC.

This clonotype appeared many times. CDR3 loop: CASSATDSFSGNTIYF. The CDR3 DNA sequence: TGTGCCAGCAGCGCGACGGACAGCTTCTCTGGAAACACCATATATTTT. The chain couples TRBV9 to TRBJ1-3; D might be TRBD1 (6 bases). The germline V gene encodes CDR1 SGDLS and CDR2 YYNGEE. This CDR3 comprises 16 residues. The germline V and J ends were trimmed by 3 bases and 0 bases, with 13 bases remaining between them.